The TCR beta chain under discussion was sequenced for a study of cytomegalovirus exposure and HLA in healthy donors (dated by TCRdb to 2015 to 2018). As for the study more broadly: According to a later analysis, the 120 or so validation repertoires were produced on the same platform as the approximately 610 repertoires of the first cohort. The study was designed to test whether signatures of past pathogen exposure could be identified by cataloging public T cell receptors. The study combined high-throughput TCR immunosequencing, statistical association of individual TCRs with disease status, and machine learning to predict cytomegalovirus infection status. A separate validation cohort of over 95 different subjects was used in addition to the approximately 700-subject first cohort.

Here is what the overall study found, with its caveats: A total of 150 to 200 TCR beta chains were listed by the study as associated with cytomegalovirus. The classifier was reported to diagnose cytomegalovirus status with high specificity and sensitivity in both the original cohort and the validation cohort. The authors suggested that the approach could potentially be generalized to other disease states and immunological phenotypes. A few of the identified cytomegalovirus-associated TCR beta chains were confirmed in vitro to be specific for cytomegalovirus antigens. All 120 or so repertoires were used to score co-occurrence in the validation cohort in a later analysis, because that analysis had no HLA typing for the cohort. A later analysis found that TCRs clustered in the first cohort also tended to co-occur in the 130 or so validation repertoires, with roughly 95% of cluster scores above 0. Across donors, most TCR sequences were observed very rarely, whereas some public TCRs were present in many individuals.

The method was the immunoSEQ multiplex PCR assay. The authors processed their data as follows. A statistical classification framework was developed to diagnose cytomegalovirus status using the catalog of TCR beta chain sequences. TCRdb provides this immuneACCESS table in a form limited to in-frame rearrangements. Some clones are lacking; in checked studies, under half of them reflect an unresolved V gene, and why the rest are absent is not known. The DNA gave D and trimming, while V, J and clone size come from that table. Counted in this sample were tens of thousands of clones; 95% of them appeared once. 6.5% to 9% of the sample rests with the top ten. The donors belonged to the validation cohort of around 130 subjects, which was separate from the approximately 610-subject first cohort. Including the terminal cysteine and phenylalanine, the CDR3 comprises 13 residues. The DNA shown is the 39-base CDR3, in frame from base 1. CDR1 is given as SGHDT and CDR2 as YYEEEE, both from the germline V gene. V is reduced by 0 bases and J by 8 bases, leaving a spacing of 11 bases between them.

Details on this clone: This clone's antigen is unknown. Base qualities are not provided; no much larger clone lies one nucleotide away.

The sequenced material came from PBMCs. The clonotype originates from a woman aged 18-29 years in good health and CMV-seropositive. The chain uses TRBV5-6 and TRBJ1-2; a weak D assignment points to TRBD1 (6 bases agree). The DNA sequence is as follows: TGTGCCAGCAGCTTGGACAGGGCTAACGGCTACACCTTC. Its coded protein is CASSLDRANGYTF.